These 19 T cell receptor beta chains were all obtained from the same sample, sequenced in a study of T cells in women clearing cervical HPV infection. Assay: immunoSEQ multiplex PCR; the TCRdb copy retains only in-frame clones and omits some. Here the sample table reports 42,000 or so clones. Source material: blood buffy coat. The origin of the receptors is a woman aged 18 to 69 with a cervical HPV16 infection that either progressed to CIN3+ or cleared (not recorded which).

Comments on this clone: The read halts 3 residues ahead of the CDR3 end, with the missing end drawn from the germline J gene. The genes are TRBV6-4 and TRBJ2-1; TRBD2 agrees at 10 bases. The CDR3 covers 15 residues. The germline V gene encodes CDR1 MRHNA and CDR2 SNTAGT. V was clipped by 0 bases and J by 7 bases; unmatched bases: 3. The sequenced CDR3 bases are TGTGCCAGCAGTGACTCGGGGACTAGCGAGAATGAG. It yields the protein CASSDSGTSENE. In full, the CDR3 is CASSDSGTSENEQFF.

As concerns this clone: The DNA ends 3 residues before the CDR3 does, and the rest of the CDR3 is filled in from the germline J gene. This chain links TRBV18 with TRBJ2-1; the D gene is possibly TRBD2 (7 bases). V lost 0 bases, J lost 6 bases, and 18 bases lay in between. The CDR3 is 17 residues long. The germline V gene encodes CDR1 KGHSH and CDR2 LQKENI. The sequenced part of the CDR3 DNA is TGTGCCAGCTCACCACCGGGGGGCCGGGGGGTATTCAATGAG. It is translated as CASSPPGGRGVFNE. The entire CDR3 sequence reads CASSPPGGRGVFNEQFF.

A note on this clone: The read ends 3 residues shy of where the CDR3 ends; the end is completed using the germline J gene. The genes are TRBV5-4 and TRBJ2-3, with 7 bases aligning to TRBD2. The CDR3 extends over 16 amino acids. Per the germline V gene, CDR1 is SGHNT and CDR2 is YYREEE (reference sequence). V shed 3 bases and J 0 bases; nucleotides not matched to a gene: 7. CDR3 amino acids: CASSSSLAVSTDTQYF. Incomplete CDR3 DNA: TGTGCCAGCAGCTCGAGTCTAGCGGTGAGCACAGATACG.

With respect to this clone: Read coverage stops 3 residues before the CDR3 terminus; the germline J gene supplies the remainder. The gene calls are TRBV13 and TRBJ2-2; tentatively, D is TRBD1 (6 bases). The CDR3 is made up of 15 amino acids. With 5 bases removed from V and 7 bases from J, the gap between germline ends came to 17 bases. Germline CDR1 reads PRHDT; CDR2 reads FYEKMQ (reference sequence). This chain's CDR3 is CASSQSGTLSGELFF. The sequenced CDR3 bases are TGTGCCAGCAGCCAAAGTGGGACACTAAGCGGGGAG. Complete variable domain (other parts from reference TRBV13 and TRBJ2-2): AAGVIQSPRHLIKEKRETATLKCYPIPRHDTVYWYQQGPGQDPQFLISFYEKMQSDKGSIPDRFSAQQFSDYHSELNMSSLELGDSALYFCASSQSGTLSGELFFGEGSRLTVL.

About this clone: The CDR3 is cut off 3 residues early in the read; its end comes from the germline J gene. The rearrangement joins TRBV4-2 to TRBJ1-6, with a tentative D call TRBD1 (5 bases). CDR1 LGHNA and CDR2 YNFKEQ come from the germline V gene. The CDR3 runs 18 residues. Trimming pared 4 bases from V and 0 bases from J, leaving 16 bases between. The sequenced CDR3 bases are TGTGCCAGCAGCCCCCTAGGGGCCGGATCCTCCTATAATTCACCC. It encodes CASSPLGAGSSYNSP. The CDR3 as a whole reads CASSPLGAGSSYNSPLHF.

A word on this clone: The DNA ends 3 residues before the CDR3 does, and the rest of the CDR3 is filled in from the germline J gene. The gene calls are TRBV2 and TRBJ2-7; possible D gene TRBD1, 6 bases. V was clipped by 6 bases and J by 6 bases, with 12 bases between them. Looked up from germline, CDR1 is SNHLY and CDR2 is FYNNEI. The CDR3 consists of 12 residues. The sequenced CDR3 bases are TGTGCCAGCAGCGCCGGGACACTCGAG. It is translated as CASSAGTLE. The CDR3 reads in full as CASSAGTLEQYF.

On this clone: The CDR3 end is not reached by the read, which stops 3 residues before it; the germline J gene fills it in. The rearrangement links TRBV18 to TRBJ1-6; TRBD1 agrees at 9 bases. CDR1 and CDR2 from the germline V gene are KGHSH and LQKENI. V shed 6 bases and J 11 bases; nucleotides not matched to a gene: 8. The CDR3 loop spans 14 amino acids. The sequenced CDR3 bases are TGTGCCAGCTCGGAAGGGACAGGGCGGCCACCC. The encoded protein is CASSEGTGRPP. In full, the CDR3 is CASSEGTGRPPLHF.

About this clone: The read ends 3 residues early relative to the CDR3; the germline J gene fills the gap. The J gene is TRBJ1-3, the V gene TRBV14; D unclear. V was pared by 2 bases and J by 0 bases, with 14 bases between. In germline, CDR1 is SGHDN, CDR2 FVKESK. The CDR3 sequence is 17 residues long. The CDR3 DNA, read in part, is TGTGCCAGCAGCCAACTCTCCCTAAAATCCTCTGGAAACACC. It encodes CASSQLSLKSSGNT. The full CDR3 protein is CASSQLSLKSSGNTIYF.

About this clone itself: The read terminates 3 residues ahead of where the CDR3 ends, so the germline J gene completes it. V and J are TRBV7-9 and TRBJ1-1, with a tentative D call TRBD1 (6 bases). Trimming left V 4 bases short and J 4 bases short, with 13 bases between. The CDR3 runs 14 residues. Germline V gene data show CDR1 as SEHNR and CDR2 as FQNEAQ (reference sequence). CDR3 DNA, as far as it was read: TGTGCCAGCAGCTCGAGCGGGGGGCTCACTGAA. Its translation: CASSSSGGLTE. The entire CDR3 sequence reads CASSSSGGLTEAFF.

With respect to this clone: Coverage ceases 3 residues before the CDR3 finishes, and the germline J gene fills in the end. J is TRBJ1-1 and V is TRBV30; 7 nucleotides match TRBD1. The CDR3 covers 12 residues. Germline loops: CDR1 GTSNPN, CDR2 SVGIG (reference sequence). The covered CDR3 bases are TGTGCCCTTAAACCAGGGGGAGGCGAA. Its translation: CALKPGGGE. The entire CDR3 reads CALKPGGGEAFF.

Comment on this clone: With the read ending 3 residues before the CDR3 end, the germline J gene is used to fill in that end. The V and J genes are TRBV12-3 or TRBV12-4 and TRBJ2-7; 9 bases align to TRBD1. J was trimmed by 4 bases and V by 3 bases; bases with no gene match: 4. This CDR3 contains 14 residues. The CDR3 spells CASSLQQGAYEQYF. The covered CDR3 bases are TGTGCCAGCAGTTTGCAACAGGGGGCGTACGAG.

With respect to this clone: The CDR3 end lies 3 residues beyond the end of the read and is filled in from the germline J gene. The genes are TRBV5-1 and TRBJ2-5; 7 nucleotides agree with TRBD1. Germline V gives CDR1 SGHRS, CDR2 YFSETQ. The CDR3 is 14 residues long. Trimming removed 0 bases from V and 5 bases from J; junction bases left unmatched: 4. The part of the CDR3 DNA that was read is TGCGCCAGCAGCTTGGGACAGGGTGAGGAGACC. Its translation is CASSLGQGEET. The complete CDR3 sequence is CASSLGQGEETQYF.

With regard to this clone: With the read ending 3 residues before the CDR3 end, the germline J gene is used to fill in that end. This sample includes further DNA sequences coding for the same CDR3. The chain links TRBV7-6 to TRBJ2-5, with 7 bases lining up with TRBD2. This CDR3 has 15 residues. Germline assignment: CDR1 SGHVS and CDR2 FNYEAQ. After removal of 5 bases from V and 5 bases from J, the junction contained 11 bases not matched to a gene. The CDR3 protein is CASSLEGRGGETQYF. Incomplete CDR3 DNA: TGTGCCAGCAGCCTAGAGGGGAGGGGTGGGGAGACC.

Concerning this clone itself: The CDR3 is cut off 3 residues early in the read; its end comes from the germline J gene. This chain uses TRBV5-1 with TRBJ1-1; D may be TRBD1 (6 bases). CDR3 length: 16 residues. The germline V and J ends were trimmed by 7 bases and 0 bases, with 19 bases remaining between them. The germline gives CDR1 SGHRS, CDR2 YFSETQ. The CDR3 protein is CASRPAPGTLNTEAFF. The sequenced CDR3 bases are TGCGCCAGCCGCCCCGCACCGGGGACACTGAACACTGAA.

The CDR3 spells CASSASRDRGRGTEAFF. The sequenced CDR3 bases are TGTGCCAGCAGCGCATCCCGGGACAGGGGGCGAGGCACTGAA. The chain uses TRBV9 and TRBJ1-1, with 12 bases lining up with TRBD1. The read ends 3 residues early relative to the CDR3; the germline J gene fills the gap. V lost 3 bases to trimming and J lost 4 bases; unmatched junction nucleotides: 10. The germline V gene encodes CDR1 SGDLS and CDR2 YYNGEE. The CDR3 sequence is 17 residues long.

Notes on this clone: The observed sequence ends 3 residues before the CDR3 terminus, with the missing tail filled in from the germline J gene. The chain is built from TRBV27 and TRBJ1-3; the D gene is possibly TRBD1 (6 bases). Trimming removed 6 bases at V and 5 bases at J, with 11 bases between. CDR1 is MNHEY and CDR2 is SMNVEV in the germline V gene (reference sequence). The CDR3 runs to 13 residues. Incomplete CDR3 DNA: TGTGCCAGCAGGGGGACATCCAGAAACACC. It specifies CASRGTSRNT. The CDR3 reads in full as CASRGTSRNTIYF.

About this clone: The CDR3 end is not reached by the read, which stops 3 residues before it; the germline J gene fills it in. The rearrangement uses TRBV5-6 and TRBJ2-5; 9 bases line up with TRBD1. Trimming took 4 bases from V and 4 from J; bases not matched to a gene: 8. The CDR3 sequence is 15 residues long. Germline V CDR1 and CDR2: SGHDT, YYEEEE. The CDR3 bases that were read are TGTGCCAGCAGCAATAGACAGGGGGTGCGAGAGACC. As protein: CASSNRQGVRET. The whole CDR3 is CASSNRQGVRETQYF.

Regarding this clone: The CDR3 end lies 3 residues beyond the end of the read and is filled in from the germline J gene. The chain links TRBV18 to TRBJ1-4; D unresolved. V lost 5 bases and J lost 8, with 15 bases in between. Germline V gene lookup returns CDR1 KGHSH and CDR2 LQKENI. This CDR3 is built from 14 residues. The DNA read from the CDR3 is TGTGCCAGCTCATTCAACCAGCGGAACGAAAAA. It translates to CASSFNQRNEK. The CDR3 as a whole reads CASSFNQRNEKLFF.

Comment on this clone: The CDR3 goes on 3 residues after the read ends, and that part is filled in from the germline J gene. The chain links TRBV5-1 to TRBJ2-2; a weak D match, TRBD1 (6 bases). CDR1 is SGHRS, CDR2 YFSETQ, per germline. V was cut by 4 bases and J by 1 base, with 11 bases left in between. This CDR3 is 15 amino acids long. The CDR3 here is CASSQGHMNTGELFF. The DNA read from the CDR3 is TGCGCCAGCAGCCAGGGACACATGAACACCGGGGAG.